This TCR beta chain is drawn from a study of T cell changes during pregnancy in multiple sclerosis. V lost 2 bases to trimming and J lost 1 base; unmatched junction nucleotides: 14. The CDR3 covers 19 residues. Germline values: CDR1 SGHVS, CDR2 FQNEAQ. The data were produced by immunoSEQ multiplex PCR, yet TCRdb's version contains in-frame clones alone and is incomplete. The table has around 50,000 clones, about 93% seen once. The chain couples TRBV7-8 to TRBJ2-7; TRBD2 agrees at 10 bases. The TCR sequence derives from a female donor in good health, enrolled as a control in a pregnancy study. The starting material was CD4+ T cells from peripheral blood mononuclear cells, obtained after pregnancy. CDR3 nucleotides: TGTGCCAGCAGCTTAAGGAATCAAGGAGCGGGGGGGTATTCCTACGAGCAGTACTTC. This codes for CASSLRNQGAGGYSYEQYF.